This T cell receptor beta chain was found in a study of esophageal squamous cell carcinoma under preoperative chemotherapy. Across the study: Samples included peripheral blood T cells as well as tumor-infiltrating lymphocytes.

One entry per CDR3 protein results from TCRdb running MiXCR on the PCR reads. Among approximately 30,000 distinct CDR3 sequences listed, roughly half were seen once. In its sample, this clonotype was seen a few times. This CDR3 region has 17 residues. Trimming shortened V by 0 bases and J by 2 bases, and 15 bases separated the two germline ends. Specified time point: before preoperative PTX-NDP chemotherapy. Preoperative chemotherapy with paclitaxel-nedaplatin was given to patients before surgery. The specimen was obtained from a patient given preoperative chemotherapy. The clonotype originates from a human donor with esophageal squamous cell carcinoma. The donor label of this sample is uncertain. V is TRBV23-1 and J is TRBJ2-3; the D gene is possibly TRBD1 (5 bases). TRBV23-1 is noted as an ORF with a role that remains uncertain. CDR3 DNA sequence: TGCGCCAGCAGTCAATCGAAGGGGCCTCAGGACACAGATACGCAGTATTTT. Translating gives CASSQSKGPQDTDTQYF.